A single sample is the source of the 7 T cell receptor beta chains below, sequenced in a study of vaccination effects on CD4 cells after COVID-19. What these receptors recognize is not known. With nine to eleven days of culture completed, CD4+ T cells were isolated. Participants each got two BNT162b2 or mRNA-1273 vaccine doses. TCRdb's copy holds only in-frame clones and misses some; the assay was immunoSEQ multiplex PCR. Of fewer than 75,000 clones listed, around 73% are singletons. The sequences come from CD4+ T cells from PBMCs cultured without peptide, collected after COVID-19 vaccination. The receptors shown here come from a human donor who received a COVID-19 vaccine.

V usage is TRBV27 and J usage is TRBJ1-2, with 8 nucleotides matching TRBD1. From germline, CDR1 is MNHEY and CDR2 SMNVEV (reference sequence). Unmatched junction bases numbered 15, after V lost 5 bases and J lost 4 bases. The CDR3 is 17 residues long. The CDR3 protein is CASSASRDRIPLYGYTF. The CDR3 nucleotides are TGTGCCAGCAGTGCGTCCCGGGACAGGATTCCCCTCTATGGCTACACCTTC.

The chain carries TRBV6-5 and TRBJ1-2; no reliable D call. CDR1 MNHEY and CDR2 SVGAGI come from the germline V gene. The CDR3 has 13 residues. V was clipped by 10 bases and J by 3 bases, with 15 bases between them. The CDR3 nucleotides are TGTGCCACTAGAACCCCGGGGTACTATGGCTACACCTTC. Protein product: CATRTPGYYGYTF.

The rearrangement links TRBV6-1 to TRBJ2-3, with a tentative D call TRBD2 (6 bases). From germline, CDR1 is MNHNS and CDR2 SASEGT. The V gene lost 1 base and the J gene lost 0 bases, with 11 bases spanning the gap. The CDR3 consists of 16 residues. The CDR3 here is CASSEGGVQSTDTQYF. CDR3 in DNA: TGTGCCAGCAGTGAAGGGGGGGTACAGAGCACAGATACGCAGTATTTT.

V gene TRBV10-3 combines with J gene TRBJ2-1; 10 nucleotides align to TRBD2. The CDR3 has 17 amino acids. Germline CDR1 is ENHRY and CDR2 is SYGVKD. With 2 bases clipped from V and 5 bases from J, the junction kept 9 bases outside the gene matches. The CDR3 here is CAISEPSLAGFDNEQFF. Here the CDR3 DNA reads TGTGCCATCAGTGAGCCCTCACTAGCGGGGTTCGACAATGAGCAGTTCTTC.

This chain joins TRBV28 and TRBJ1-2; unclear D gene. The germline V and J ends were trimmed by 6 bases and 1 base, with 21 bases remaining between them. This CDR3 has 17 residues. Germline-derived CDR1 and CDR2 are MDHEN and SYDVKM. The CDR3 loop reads CASREGTGRANNYGYTF. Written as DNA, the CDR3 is TGTGCCAGCAGGGAAGGTACCGGACGGGCAAATAACTATGGCTACACCTTC.

CDR3 protein: CASGPSGSYNEQFF. For the CDR3, the DNA is TGTGCCAGCGGGCCCTCCGGGTCCTACAATGAGCAGTTCTTC. This chain uses TRBV27 with TRBJ2-1; D is unclear. Between the trimmed V and J ends, which lost 8 bases and 1 base, there was a span of 12 bases. CDR1 is MNHEY and CDR2 is SMNVEV in the germline V gene (reference sequence). There are 14 residues in the CDR3.

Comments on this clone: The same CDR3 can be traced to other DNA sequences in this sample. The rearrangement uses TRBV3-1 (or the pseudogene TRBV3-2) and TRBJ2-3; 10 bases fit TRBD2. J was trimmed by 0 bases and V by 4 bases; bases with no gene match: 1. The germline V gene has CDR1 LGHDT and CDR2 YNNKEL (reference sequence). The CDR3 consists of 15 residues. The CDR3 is CASSPTSGSTDTQYF. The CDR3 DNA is TGTGCCAGCAGCCCGACTAGCGGGAGCACAGATACGCAGTATTTT.